A single sample gave rise to the 26 T cell receptor beta chains below, sequenced in a study of molecular identifiers for immune sequencing clone quantification. Each CDR3 protein is one row after TCRdb ran MiXCR on the PCR reads. The sample has hundreds of thousands of distinct CDR3 sequences, just under 20% seen once. The sequenced sample consisted of naive CD8+ T cells from blood, with Jurkat cell RNA spiked in. Subset specified: FACS-sorted CD8+CD4-CCR7+CD45RA+ naive T cells. Every receptor here comes from a human donor in good health. Some libraries in this study had Jurkat cell RNA spiked in.

The sample holds many counts of this clonotype. This chain connects TRBV19 to TRBJ1-5; D gene uncertain. The CDR3 length is 15 residues. The germline CDR1 and CDR2 sequences are LNHDA and SQIVND (reference sequence). The germline V and J ends were trimmed by 2 bases and 2 bases, with 10 bases remaining between them. In nucleotides, the CDR3 is TGTGCCAGTAGTATAACGGGTGGGGGCAATCAGCCCCAGCATTTT. Protein: CASSITGGGNQPQHF. Combining the CDR3 with reference TRBV19 and TRBJ1-5 gives the whole variable domain DGGITQSPKYLFRKEGQNVTLSCEQNLNHDAMYWYRQDPGQGLRLIYYSQIVNDFQKGDIAEGYSVSREKKESFPLTVTSAQKNPTAFYLCASSITGGGNQPQHFGDGTRLSIL.

The V gene is TRBV19, the J gene TRBJ2-7; 7 bases are shared with TRBD1. Losses at the gene ends were 6 bases for V and 0 bases for J; bases not matched to a gene: 8. This CDR3 has 15 residues. CDR1 LNHDA and CDR2 SQIVND come from the germline V gene (reference sequence). This CDR3 reads CASRNWDSSSYEQYF. The CDR3 nucleotides read TGTGCCAGTAGAAACTGGGACAGCAGCTCCTACGAGCAGTACTTC.

A note on this clonotype: Just one base apart from a much larger clone, this may be a read error. The rearrangement joins TRBV2 to TRBJ1-6; 7 nucleotides align to TRBD1. Trimming cost V 3 bases and J 6 bases; bases outside gene matches: 2. This CDR3 contains 14 residues. Germline V gives CDR1 SNHLY, CDR2 FYNNEI. Written as DNA, the CDR3 is TGTGCCAGCAGTGACAGGGGGGTTAATTCACCCCTCCACTTT. Translation gives CASSDRGVNSPLHF. The complete variable domain, with remaining parts taken from reference TRBV2 and TRBJ1-6, reads EPEVTQTPSHQVTQMGQEVILRCVPISNHLYFYWYRQILGQKVEFLVSFYNNEISEKSEIFDDQFSVERPDGSNFTLKIRSTKLEDSAMYFCASSDRGVNSPLHFGNGTRLTVT.

This clonotype was recorded many times. The rearrangement uses TRBV12-5 and TRBJ2-5; TRBD1 aligns across 7 bases. The length of the CDR3 is 14 residues. Per germline, CDR1 LGHNT and CDR2 FRNRAP. The trim removed 3 bases at V and 2 bases at J, leaving 3 bases unmatched. In nucleotides, the CDR3 is TGTGCTAGTGGTTTCGGGACAGTTCAAGAGACCCAGTACTTC. It translates to CASGFGTVQETQYF.

V and J are TRBV3-1 and TRBJ2-7, with a weak D call TRBD2 (5 bases). V shed 5 bases and J shed 4 bases, with 15 bases lying between them. This CDR3 is built from 14 residues. Germline CDR1 reads LGHDT; CDR2 reads YNNKEL (reference sequence). The CDR3 spells CASSDRRFSYEQYF. The CDR3 coding sequence is TGTGCCAGCAGCGACCGGAGGTTCTCTTACGAGCAGTACTTC.

This clonotype was found many times. J is TRBJ2-4 and V is TRBV7-9, with 9 nucleotides matching TRBD1. J gave up 8 bases and V 4 bases, and 9 bases lay outside the gene matches. Germline CDR1 reads SEHNR; CDR2 reads FQNEAQ (reference sequence). The CDR3 runs to 15 residues. As DNA, the CDR3 is TGTGCCAGCAGCTCGTACGGGACAGGGATGGACATTCAGTACTTC. Its translation: CASSSYGTGMDIQYF.

This clonotype was observed a handful of times. This sequence joins TRBV28 and TRBJ2-5; D uncertain. CDR1 is MDHEN and CDR2 is SYDVKM in the germline V gene. Trimming removed 6 bases at V and 0 bases at J, with 17 bases between. The CDR3 has 16 amino acids. CDR3 loop: CASRAGRRLHQETQYF. The CDR3 nucleotides are TGTGCCAGCAGGGCCGGACGGCGACTCCACCAAGAGACCCAGTACTTC.

This clonotype was seen ten or more times. The rearrangement joins TRBV12-3 or TRBV12-4 to TRBJ1-5; D gene ambiguous. There are 13 residues in the CDR3. The ends were cut back, 10 bases at V and 0 bases at J, with 10 bases in the middle. The CDR3 reads CATTSNSNQPQHF. The CDR3 DNA follows: TGTGCCACAACAAGCAATAGCAATCAGCCCCAGCATTTT.

Note on this clonotype: Just one base apart from a much larger clone, this may be a read error. The chain couples TRBV29-1 to TRBJ2-7, with 11 bases aligning to TRBD2. V trimming: 6 bases; J trimming: 3 bases; junction bases outside the gene matches: 10. Looked up from germline, CDR1 is SQVTM and CDR2 is ANQGSEA. The CDR3 runs 15 residues. The CDR3: CSVLGAGLADYEQYF. Written as DNA, the CDR3 is TGCAGCGTCCTCGGGGCGGGACTAGCGGACTACGAGCAGTACTTC.

This clonotype was seen ten or more times. The rearrangement uses TRBV9 and TRBJ1-1; D not certain. Per the germline V gene, CDR1 is SGDLS and CDR2 is YYNGEE. The CDR3 spans 14 residues. The germline V and J ends were trimmed by 0 bases and 0 bases, with 6 bases remaining between them. DNA of the CDR3: TGTGCCAGCAGCGTAGGTGGGGTGAACACTGAAGCTTTCTTT. The encoded protein is CASSVGGVNTEAFF.

The chain employs TRBV4-1 and TRBJ2-7; no clear D gene. The CDR3 sequence is 13 residues long. Per the germline V gene, CDR1 is MGHRA and CDR2 is YSYEKL. V lost 4 bases to trimming and J lost 7 bases, with 14 bases between them. The DNA of the CDR3 is TGCGCCAGCAGCCCTCCCGGCAGGACGGAGCAGTACTTC. It encodes CASSPPGRTEQYF.

This clonotype was seen repeatedly, ten times or more. J is TRBJ1-1 and V is TRBV16, with TRBD1 matching over 9 bases. CDR3 size: 19 residues. Germline CDR1 and CDR2: KGHSY and FQNENV. V trimming: 1 base; J trimming: 0 bases; junction bases outside the gene matches: 12. The CDR3 reads CASSQLGGTGPPLNTEAFF. CDR3 DNA sequence: TGTGCCAGCAGCCAATTGGGGGGGACAGGGCCCCCTTTGAACACTGAAGCTTTCTTT.

Worth noting for this clonotype: A much larger clone is a single base away; this may be a read error. The chain couples TRBV5-6 to TRBJ2-6; D perhaps matches TRBD1 (5 bases). From germline, CDR1 is SGHDT and CDR2 YYEEEE. The CDR3 runs to 15 residues. The CDR3 reads CASSPEGYGANALTF. DNA of the CDR3: TGTGCCAGCAGCCCTGAAGGGTATGGGGCCAACGCCCTGACTTTC.

This clonotype has a handful of counts. J is TRBJ2-3 and V is TRBV5-4; 9 nucleotides align to TRBD2. V gave up 6 bases and J gave up 0 bases; unmatched junction bases: 5. The CDR3 spans 15 residues. Per germline, CDR1 SGHNT and CDR2 YYREEE (reference sequence). CDR3 loop: CASIPAGGSTDTQYF. In DNA form, the CDR3 reads TGTGCCAGCATCCCAGCGGGGGGAAGCACAGATACGCAGTATTTT.

In its sample, this clonotype was seen many times. CDR3 bases: TGTGCCAGCAGTTTATCGAGCCGGGGAATGGGGCACTATGGCTACACCTTC. Its protein product is CASSLSSRGMGHYGYTF. The rearrangement uses TRBV27 and TRBJ1-2; weak D call: TRBD1 (5 bases). Germline CDR1 MNHEY, CDR2 SMNVEV (reference sequence). Deletions cut 0 bases from V and 3 bases from J, with 17 bases between. This CDR3 has 17 amino acids.

The sample holds many counts of this clonotype. The chain carries TRBV5-1 and TRBJ1-2; no clear D gene. CDR3 length: 13 residues. V was clipped by 6 bases and J by 1 base, with 10 bases between them. Per germline, CDR1 SGHRS and CDR2 YFSETQ. CDR3 nucleotide sequence: TGCGCCAGCAATTCTGACCGTAACTATGGCTACACCTTC. It yields the protein CASNSDRNYGYTF.

This chain uses TRBV5-1 with TRBJ2-6, with 10 bases identical to TRBD1. The CDR3 is 19 residues long. CDR1 SGHRS and CDR2 YFSETQ come from the germline V gene. V shed 0 bases and J 2 bases; nucleotides not matched to a gene: 8. The CDR3 loop is CASSLEVGQGIPGANVLTF. The DNA of the CDR3 is TGCGCCAGCAGCTTGGAAGTGGGACAGGGGATCCCTGGGGCCAACGTCCTGACTTTC.

This clonotype was observed many times. The chain joins TRBV15 to TRBJ1-4, with D perhaps matching TRBD1 (6 bases). The CDR3 runs to 15 residues. The V and J ends lost 6 bases and 4 bases respectively, with 15 bases between them. CDR1 and CDR2 (germline): LNHNV, YYDKDF (reference sequence). CDR3 DNA sequence: TGTGCCACCAGAGAGGGGGGCAGTGTTAATGAAAAACTGTTTTTT. Translated: CATREGGSVNEKLFF.

The chain carries TRBV6-2 or TRBV6-3 and TRBJ2-7; TRBD2 matches 10 bases. The V segment lost 6 bases and the J segment 6 bases; nucleotides outside the gene matches: 8. Germline assignment: CDR1 MNHEY and CDR2 SVGEGT. CDR3 length: 14 residues. The CDR3 region has the DNA TGTGCCAGCAGCCCGAGCGGGGGGGCAGGCGAGCAGTACTTC. Translating it yields CASSPSGGAGEQYF.

The chain links TRBV28 to TRBJ2-7; 8 bases are shared with TRBD1. V was clipped by 5 bases and J by 0 bases; unmatched bases: 12. Germline V lookup: CDR1 MDHEN, CDR2 SYDVKM. The CDR3 contains 17 residues. CDR3 coding DNA: TGTGCCAGCAGTCACCTCCTGACAGGGGAAAGCTCCTACGAGCAGTACTTC. It encodes CASSHLLTGESSYEQYF.

This clonotype was counted ten times or more. The chain carries TRBV28 and TRBJ1-5, with D possibly matching TRBD1 (5 bases). V lost 3 bases to trimming and J lost 7 bases, with 7 bases between them. Germline-derived CDR1 and CDR2 are MDHEN and SYDVKM. The CDR3 sequence is 12 residues long. The CDR3 DNA reads as TGTGCCAGCAGTTTGTGGGGGCAGCCCCAGCATTTT. The encoded protein is CASSLWGQPQHF.

The sample holds many counts of this clonotype. The chain is built from TRBV5-4 and TRBJ1-5; TRBD1 might be the D (6 bases). Trimming removed 4 bases at V and 3 bases at J, with 14 bases between. Germline V gene lookup returns CDR1 SGHNT and CDR2 YYREEE (reference sequence). The CDR3 loop spans 15 amino acids. DNA of the CDR3: TGTGCCAGCAGCCCTACTACAGGGCCCAATCAGCCCCAGCATTTT. Its translation is CASSPTTGPNQPQHF. The full variable domain, its missing parts supplied by reference TRBV5-4 and TRBJ1-5, is ETGVTQSPTHLIKTRGQQVTLRCSSQSGHNTVSWYQQALGQGPQFIFQYYREEENGRGNFPPRFSGLQFPNYSSELNVNALELDDSALYLCASSPTTGPNQPQHFGDGTRLSIL.

Worth noting for this clonotype: With a much larger clone just one base away, this may be a read error. The V call is TRBV9, the J call TRBJ2-7; D gene ambiguous. The CDR3 spans 14 residues. The germline CDR1 and CDR2 sequences are SGDLS and YYNGEE. CDR3 residues: CASSVGGPPYERYF. CDR3 nucleotide sequence: TGTGCCAGCAGCGTAGGCGGACCACCTTACGAGCGGTACTTC.

This clonotype was counted at least ten times. At one of its ends the junction is not consistent with the germline gene, which may arise from a read error. The rearrangement uses TRBV18 and TRBJ2-7, with 7 bases matching TRBD1. This CDR3 is built from 13 residues. Germline assignment: CDR1 KGHSH and CDR2 LQKENI. The CDR3 region has the DNA TGCGCCAGCAGCATTACAGGGGCCTACGAGCAGTACTTC. Encoded protein: CASSITGAYEQYF.

Notes on this clonotype: Mismatch with germline at one junction end may stem from a read error. The rearrangement uses TRBV12-3 or TRBV12-4 and TRBJ2-7; TRBD1 matches at 10 bases. The CDR3 totals 13 residues. The CDR3, as DNA: TGTGCCGGCAGTGGGACAGGGGCCTACGAGCAGTACTTC. Residues: CAGSGTGAYEQYF.

This clonotype was detected once. The chain combines TRBV3-1 with TRBJ1-6; D unclear. Germline assignment: CDR1 LGHDT and CDR2 YNNKEL (reference sequence). V gave up 1 base and J gave up 10 bases, with 20 bases separating them. This CDR3 is built from 17 residues. CDR3 region: CASSQGGRTPGPSPLHF. For the CDR3, the DNA is TGTGCCAGCAGCCAAGGAGGGCGGACTCCCGGGCCCTCACCCCTCCACTTT.